This is a list of T cell receptor beta chains from one sample in a study of T cells expressing NK-cell markers. From the 5' RACE reads, TCRdb lists one entry per CDR3 protein and no DNA. The sample's table shows 150,000 or so distinct CDR3 sequences. The sequenced sample was blood T cells: a sorted CD56 or NKG2C T cell subset, CD4+ or CD8+ T cells, or bulk PBMC T cells (not recorded which). The receptors derive from a woman aged 18-70 years in good health. CDR3s include the opening cysteine and the closing phenylalanine or tryptophan.

j_call v_call cdr3_aa
TRBJ2-7 TRBV2 CASSGPPSGYEQYF
TRBJ2-1 TRBV28 CASSPTTGAPRFYEQFF
TRBJ2-3 TRBV20-1 CSARVKGLAGSDTQYF
TRBJ2-3 TRBV30 CAWSEVTATQYF
TRBJ2-1 TRBV30 CAWAAFTYNEQFF
TRBJ2-6 TRBV7-6 CASSPTEGTGANVLTF
TRBJ1-4 TRBV5-1 CASSLAGNEKLFF
TRBJ2-3 TRBV5-1 CASSSSGGAWSTDTQYF
TRBJ2-1 TRBV6-5 CASSSTSGRAWSYNEQFF
TRBJ2-1 TRBV4-1 CASSQDGTGEFF
TRBJ2-5 TRBV20-1 CSALTGGETQYF
TRBJ1-1 TRBV28 CATGRGGQSEAFF
TRBJ2-7 TRBV6-6 CASRRSLRGQTYF
TRBJ2-1 TRBV20-1 CSGRGTAYNEQFF
TRBJ2-7 TRBV5-4 CASSLGREVYEQYF
TRBJ1-1 TRBV14 CASKSGGRTEAFF
TRBJ2-5 TRBV4-1 CASSQIRGETQNF
TRBJ2-7 TRBV28 CASSKGDYEQYF
TRBJ2-3 TRBV20-1 CSARDTGGRGDTQYF
TRBJ1-2 TRBV27 CASRRGLEDTYGYTF
TRBJ1-3 TRBV4-1 CASSQSWGDLSGNTIYF
TRBJ2-5 TRBV5-1 CATTEGASGGTQYF
TRBJ1-5 TRBV7-2 CASSSTGPNQPQHF
TRBJ2-1 TRBV5-1 CASSLGGGDNEQFF
TRBJ2-3 TRBV5-1 CASTRTSGENTQYF
TRBJ1-5 TRBV3-1 CASSQAAGRQPQHF
TRBJ2-7 TRBV2 CASRRGTYEQYF
TRBJ2-6 TRBV20-1 CSPRKGRGGLRANVLTF
TRBJ2-2 TRBV9 CASSGRIVTGELFF
TRBJ2-3 TRBV5-1 CASSLIPLDTQYF
TRBJ1-4 TRBV10-3 CAISDVRGNEKLFF
TRBJ2-5 TRBV9 CASSAPLAGVETQYF
TRBJ2-3 TRBV10-2 CASSELAGPDTQYF
TRBJ2-3 TRBV7-3 CASSLREGGTQYF
TRBJ1-1 TRBV5-1 CASSLGRGAGKMNTEAFF
TRBJ1-4 TRBV7-2 CASRSGTGDEKLFF
TRBJ1-4 TRBV5-1 CASSRQGVGTNEKLFF
TRBJ2-3 TRBV11-1 CASSQVGTSGRTVDTQYF
TRBJ2-5 TRBV2 CASDSGSQETQYF
TRBJ1-2 TRBV28 CASTANYGYTF
TRBJ1-4 TRBV12-3/TRBV12-4 CASSLQGFVEKLFF
TRBJ1-5 TRBV6-1 CASSPGVFYQPQHF
TRBJ2-4 TRBV7-3 CASSLKAGQKNIQYF
TRBJ1-1 TRBV5-1 CASSRLTQGNTEAFF
TRBJ1-3 TRBV5-1 CASSTDTTSGNTIYF